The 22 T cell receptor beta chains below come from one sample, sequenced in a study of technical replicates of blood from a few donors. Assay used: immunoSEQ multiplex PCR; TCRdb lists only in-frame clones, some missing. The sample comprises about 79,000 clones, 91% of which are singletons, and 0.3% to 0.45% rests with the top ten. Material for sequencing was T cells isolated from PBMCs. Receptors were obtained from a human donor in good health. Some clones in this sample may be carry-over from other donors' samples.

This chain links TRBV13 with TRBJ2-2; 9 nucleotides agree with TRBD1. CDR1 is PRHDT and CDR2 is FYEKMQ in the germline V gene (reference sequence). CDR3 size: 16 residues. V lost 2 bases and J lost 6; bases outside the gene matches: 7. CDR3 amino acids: CASSLPGQGVPGELFF. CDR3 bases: TGTGCCAGCAGCTTACCGGGACAGGGTGTTCCCGGGGAGCTGTTTTTT.

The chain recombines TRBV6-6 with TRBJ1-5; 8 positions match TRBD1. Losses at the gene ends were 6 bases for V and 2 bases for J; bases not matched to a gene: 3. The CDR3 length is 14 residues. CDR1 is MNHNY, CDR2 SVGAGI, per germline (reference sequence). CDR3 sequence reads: CASRLDRGNQPQHF. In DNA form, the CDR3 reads TGTGCCAGCAGATTGGACAGGGGCAATCAGCCCCAGCATTTT.

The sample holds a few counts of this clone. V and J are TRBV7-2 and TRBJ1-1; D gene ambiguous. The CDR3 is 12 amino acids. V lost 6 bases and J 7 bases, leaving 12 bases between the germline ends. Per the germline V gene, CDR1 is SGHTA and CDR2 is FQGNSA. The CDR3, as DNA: TGTGCCAGCAGTTTTTATAGCGGTGAAGCTTTCTTT. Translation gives CASSFYSGEAFF. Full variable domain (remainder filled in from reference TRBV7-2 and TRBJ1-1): GAGVSQSPSNKVTEKGKDVELRCDPISGHTALYWYRQSLGQGLEFLIYFQGNSAPDKSGLPSDRFSAERTGGSVSTLTIQRTQQEDSAVYLCASSFYSGEAFFGQGTRLTVV.

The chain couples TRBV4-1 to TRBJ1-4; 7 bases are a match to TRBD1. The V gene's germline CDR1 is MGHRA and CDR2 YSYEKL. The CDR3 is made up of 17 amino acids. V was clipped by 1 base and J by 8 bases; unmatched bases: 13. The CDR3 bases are TGCGCCAGCAGCCAAGTTTTAGTCCGGCAGGGGGGAGAAAAACTGTTTTTT. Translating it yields CASSQVLVRQGGEKLFF.

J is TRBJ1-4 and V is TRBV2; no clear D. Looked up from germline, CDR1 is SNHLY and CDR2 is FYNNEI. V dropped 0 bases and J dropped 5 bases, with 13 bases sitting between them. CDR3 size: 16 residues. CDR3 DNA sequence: TGTGCCAGCAGTGAAGCGCGGCCCCCTGTCAATGAAAAACTGTTTTTT. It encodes CASSEARPPVNEKLFF. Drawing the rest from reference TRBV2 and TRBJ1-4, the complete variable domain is EPEVTQTPSHQVTQMGQEVILRCVPISNHLYFYWYRQILGQKVEFLVSFYNNEISEKSEIFDDQFSVERPDGSNFTLKIRSTKLEDSAMYFCASSEARPPVNEKLFFGSGTQLSVL.

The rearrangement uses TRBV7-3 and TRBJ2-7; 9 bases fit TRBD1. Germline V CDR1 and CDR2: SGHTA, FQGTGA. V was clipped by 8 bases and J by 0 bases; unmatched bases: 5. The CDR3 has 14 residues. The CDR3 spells CASVGQGSSYEQYF. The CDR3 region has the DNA TGTGCCAGCGTGGGACAGGGAAGCTCCTACGAGCAGTACTTC.

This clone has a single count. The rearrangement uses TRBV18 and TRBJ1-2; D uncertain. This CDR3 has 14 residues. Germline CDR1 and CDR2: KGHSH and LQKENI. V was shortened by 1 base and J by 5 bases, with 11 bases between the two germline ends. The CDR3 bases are TGTGCCAGCTCACCACTGACAATGGAATATGGCTACACCTTC. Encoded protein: CASSPLTMEYGYTF. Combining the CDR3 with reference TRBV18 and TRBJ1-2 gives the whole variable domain NAGVMQNPRHLVRRRGQEARLRCSPMKGHSHVYWYRQLPEEGLKFMVYLQKENIIDESGMPKERFSAEFPKEGPSILRIQQVVRGDSAAYFCASSPLTMEYGYTFGSGTRLTVV.

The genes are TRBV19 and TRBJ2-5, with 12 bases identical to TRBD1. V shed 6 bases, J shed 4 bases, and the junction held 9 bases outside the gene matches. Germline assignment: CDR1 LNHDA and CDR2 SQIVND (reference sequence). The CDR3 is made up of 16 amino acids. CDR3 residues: CASRTIGTGGGETQYF. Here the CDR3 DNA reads TGTGCCAGTAGGACCATTGGGACAGGGGGCGGAGAGACCCAGTACTTC.

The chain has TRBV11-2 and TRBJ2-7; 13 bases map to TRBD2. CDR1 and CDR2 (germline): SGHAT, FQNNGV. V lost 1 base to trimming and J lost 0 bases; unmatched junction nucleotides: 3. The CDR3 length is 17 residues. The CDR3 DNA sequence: TGTGCCAGCAGCTTAGGACTAGCGGGAGGACCCTCCTACGAGCAGTACTTC. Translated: CASSLGLAGGPSYEQYF.

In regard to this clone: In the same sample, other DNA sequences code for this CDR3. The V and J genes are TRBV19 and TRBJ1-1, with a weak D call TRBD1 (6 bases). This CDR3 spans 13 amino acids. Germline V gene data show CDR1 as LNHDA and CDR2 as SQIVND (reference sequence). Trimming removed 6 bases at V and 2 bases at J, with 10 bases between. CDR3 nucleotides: TGTGCCAGTAGACCGGACAGAAACACTGAAGCTTTCTTT. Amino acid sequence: CASRPDRNTEAFF.

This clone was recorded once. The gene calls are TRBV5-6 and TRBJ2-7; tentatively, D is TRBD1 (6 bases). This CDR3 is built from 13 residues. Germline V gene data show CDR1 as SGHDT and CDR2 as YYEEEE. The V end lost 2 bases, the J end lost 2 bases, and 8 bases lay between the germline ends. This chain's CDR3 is CASSFGGPYEQYF. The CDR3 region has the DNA TGTGCCAGCAGCTTTGGGGGCCCCTACGAGCAGTACTTC.

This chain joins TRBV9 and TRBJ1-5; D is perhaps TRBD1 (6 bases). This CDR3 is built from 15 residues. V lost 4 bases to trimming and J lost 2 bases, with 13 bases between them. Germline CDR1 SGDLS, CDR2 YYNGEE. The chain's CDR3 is CASSPQPGGNQPQHF. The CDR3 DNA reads TGTGCCAGCAGCCCCCAACCAGGGGGCAATCAGCCCCAGCATTTT.

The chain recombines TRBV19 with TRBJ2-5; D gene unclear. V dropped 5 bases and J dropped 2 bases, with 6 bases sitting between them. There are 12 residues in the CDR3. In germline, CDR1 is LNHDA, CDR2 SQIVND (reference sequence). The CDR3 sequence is CASSPHQETQYF. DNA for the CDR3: TGTGCCAGTAGTCCCCATCAAGAGACCCAGTACTTC. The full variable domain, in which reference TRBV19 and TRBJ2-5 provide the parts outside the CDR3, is DGGITQSPKYLFRKEGQNVTLSCEQNLNHDAMYWYRQDPGQGLRLIYYSQIVNDFQKGDIAEGYSVSREKKESFPLTVTSAQKNPTAFYLCASSPHQETQYFGPGTRLLVL.

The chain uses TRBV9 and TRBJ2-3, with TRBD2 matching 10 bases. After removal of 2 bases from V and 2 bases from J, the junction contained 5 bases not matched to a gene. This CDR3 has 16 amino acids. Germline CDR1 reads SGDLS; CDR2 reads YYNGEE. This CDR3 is CASSVLAGANTDTQYF. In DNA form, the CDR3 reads TGTGCCAGCAGCGTCCTAGCGGGAGCAAACACAGATACGCAGTATTTT.

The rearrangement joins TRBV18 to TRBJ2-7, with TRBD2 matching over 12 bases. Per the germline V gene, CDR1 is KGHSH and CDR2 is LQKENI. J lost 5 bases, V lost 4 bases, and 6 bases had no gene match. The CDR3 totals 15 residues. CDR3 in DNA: TGTGCCAGCTCACACCGACTAGCGGGAGTAGACGAGCAGTACTTC. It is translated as CASSHRLAGVDEQYF.

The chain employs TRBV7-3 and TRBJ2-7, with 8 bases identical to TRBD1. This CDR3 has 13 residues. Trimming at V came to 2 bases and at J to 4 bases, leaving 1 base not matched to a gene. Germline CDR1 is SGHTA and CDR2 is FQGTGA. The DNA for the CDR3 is TGTGCCAGCAGCTTATGGACAGGGTACGAGCAGTACTTC. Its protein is CASSLWTGYEQYF.

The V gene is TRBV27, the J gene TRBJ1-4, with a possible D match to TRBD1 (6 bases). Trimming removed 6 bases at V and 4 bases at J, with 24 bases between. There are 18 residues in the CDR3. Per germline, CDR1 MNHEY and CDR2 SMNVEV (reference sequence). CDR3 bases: TGTGCCAGCAGCCAAAGGGGGGGGTCAGGAGGGAATAATGAAAAACTGTTTTTT. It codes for CASSQRGGSGGNNEKLFF.

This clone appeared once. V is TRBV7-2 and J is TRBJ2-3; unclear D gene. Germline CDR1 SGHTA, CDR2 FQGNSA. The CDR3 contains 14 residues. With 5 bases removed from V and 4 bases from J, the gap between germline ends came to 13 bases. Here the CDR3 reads CASSPYPLADTQYF. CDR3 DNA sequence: TGTGCCAGCAGCCCCTACCCTCTAGCAGATACGCAGTATTTT. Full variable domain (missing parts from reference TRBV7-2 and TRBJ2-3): GAGVSQSPSNKVTEKGKDVELRCDPISGHTALYWYRQSLGQGLEFLIYFQGNSAPDKSGLPSDRFSAERTGGSVSTLTIQRTQQEDSAVYLCASSPYPLADTQYFGPGTRLTVL.

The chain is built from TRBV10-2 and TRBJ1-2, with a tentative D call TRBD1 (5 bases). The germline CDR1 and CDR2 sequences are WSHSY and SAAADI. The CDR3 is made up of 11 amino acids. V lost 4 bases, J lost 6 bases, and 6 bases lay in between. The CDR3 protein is CASSVGDGYTF. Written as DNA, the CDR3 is TGCGCCAGCAGTGTAGGGGATGGCTACACCTTC.

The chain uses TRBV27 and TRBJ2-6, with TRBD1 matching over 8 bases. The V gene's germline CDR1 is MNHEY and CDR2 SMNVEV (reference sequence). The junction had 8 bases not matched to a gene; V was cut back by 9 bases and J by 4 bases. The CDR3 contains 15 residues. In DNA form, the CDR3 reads TGTGCCAGTGGACAGGGAGCGGCCGGGGCCAACGTCCTGACTTTC. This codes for CASGQGAAGANVLTF.

The chain's CDR3 is CAWNRGRSYEQYF. The CDR3 DNA follows: TGTGCCTGGAACAGGGGGCGCTCCTACGAGCAGTACTTC. The chain employs TRBV30 and TRBJ2-7, with 9 bases aligning to TRBD1. CDR1 GTSNPN and CDR2 SVGIG come from the germline V gene (reference sequence). The J segment lost 0 bases and the V segment lost 4 bases, leaving 1 base of the junction unmatched. This CDR3 has 13 residues.

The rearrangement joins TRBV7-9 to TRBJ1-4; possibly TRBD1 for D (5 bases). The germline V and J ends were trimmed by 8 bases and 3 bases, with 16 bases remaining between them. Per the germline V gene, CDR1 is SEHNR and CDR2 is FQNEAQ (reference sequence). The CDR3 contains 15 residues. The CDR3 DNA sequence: TGTGCCAGCGGGAAAAAGGGGAGGGCTAATGAAAAACTGTTTTTT. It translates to CASGKKGRANEKLFF.